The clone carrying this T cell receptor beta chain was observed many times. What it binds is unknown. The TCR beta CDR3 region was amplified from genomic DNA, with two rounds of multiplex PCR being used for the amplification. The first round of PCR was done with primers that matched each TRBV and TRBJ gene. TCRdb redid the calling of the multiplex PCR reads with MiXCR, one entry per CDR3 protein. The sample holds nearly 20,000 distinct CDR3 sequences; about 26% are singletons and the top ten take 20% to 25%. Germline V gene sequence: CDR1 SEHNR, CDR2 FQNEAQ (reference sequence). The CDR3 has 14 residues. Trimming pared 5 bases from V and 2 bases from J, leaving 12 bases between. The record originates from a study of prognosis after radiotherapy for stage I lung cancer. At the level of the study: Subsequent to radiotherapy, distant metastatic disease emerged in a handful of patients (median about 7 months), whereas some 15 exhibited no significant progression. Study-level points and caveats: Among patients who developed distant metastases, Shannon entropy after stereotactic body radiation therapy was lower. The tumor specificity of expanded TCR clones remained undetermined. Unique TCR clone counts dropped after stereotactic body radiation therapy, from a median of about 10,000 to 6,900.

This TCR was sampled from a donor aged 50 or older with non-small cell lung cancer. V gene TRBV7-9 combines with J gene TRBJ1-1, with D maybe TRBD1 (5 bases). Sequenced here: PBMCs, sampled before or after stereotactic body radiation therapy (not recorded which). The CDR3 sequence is CASSVFGGNTEAFF. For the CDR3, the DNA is TGTGCCAGCAGCGTTTTTGGGGGAAACACTGAAGCTTTCTTT. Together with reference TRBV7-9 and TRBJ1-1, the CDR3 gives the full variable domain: DTGVSQNPRHKITKRGQNVTFRCDPISEHNRLYWYRQTLGQGPEFLTYFQNEAQLEKSRLLSDRFSAERPKGSFSTLEIQRTEQGDSAMYLCASSVFGGNTEAFFGQGTRLTVV.